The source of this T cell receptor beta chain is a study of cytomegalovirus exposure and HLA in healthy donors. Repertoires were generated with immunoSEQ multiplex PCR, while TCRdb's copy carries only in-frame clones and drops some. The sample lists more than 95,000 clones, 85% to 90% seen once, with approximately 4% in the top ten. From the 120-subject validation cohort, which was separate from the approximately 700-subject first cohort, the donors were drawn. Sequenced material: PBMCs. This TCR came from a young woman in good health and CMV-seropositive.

Here the CDR3 reads CASSEATGGSPLHF. CDR3 bases: TGTGCCAGCAGTGAAGCGACAGGGGGATCACCCCTCCACTTT. V gene TRBV6-1 combines with J gene TRBJ1-6; 9 positions match TRBD1. The CDR3 covers 14 residues. Trimming cost V 0 bases and J 10 bases; bases outside gene matches: 1. The germline gives CDR1 MNHNS, CDR2 SASEGT.